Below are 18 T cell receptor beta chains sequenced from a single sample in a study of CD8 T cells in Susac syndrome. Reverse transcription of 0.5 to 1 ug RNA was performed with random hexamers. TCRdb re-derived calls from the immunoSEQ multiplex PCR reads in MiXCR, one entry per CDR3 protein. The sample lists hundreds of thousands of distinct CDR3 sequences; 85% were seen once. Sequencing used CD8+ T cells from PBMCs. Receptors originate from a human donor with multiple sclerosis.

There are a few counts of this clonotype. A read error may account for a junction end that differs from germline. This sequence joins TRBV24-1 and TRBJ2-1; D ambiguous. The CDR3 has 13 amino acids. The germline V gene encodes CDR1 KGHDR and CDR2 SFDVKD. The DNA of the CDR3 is TGTGCTACCAGTGATTACGCAACAGATGAGCAGTTCTTC. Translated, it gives CATSDYATDEQFF.

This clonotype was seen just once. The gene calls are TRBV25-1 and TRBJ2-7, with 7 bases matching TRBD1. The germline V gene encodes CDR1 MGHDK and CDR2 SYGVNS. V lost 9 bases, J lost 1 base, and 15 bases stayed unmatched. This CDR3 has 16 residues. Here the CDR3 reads CASGVDSGQYSYEQYF. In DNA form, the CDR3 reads TGTGCCAGTGGGGTAGACTCGGGACAGTATTCCTACGAGCAGTACTTC.

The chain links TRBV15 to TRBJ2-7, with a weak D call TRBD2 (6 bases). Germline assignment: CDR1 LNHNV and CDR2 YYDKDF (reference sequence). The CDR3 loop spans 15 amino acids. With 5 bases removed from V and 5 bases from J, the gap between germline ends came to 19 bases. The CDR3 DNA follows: TGTGCCACCAGCCCTGATTGGACTAACTGGAACGAGCAGTACTTC. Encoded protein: CATSPDWTNWNEQYF.

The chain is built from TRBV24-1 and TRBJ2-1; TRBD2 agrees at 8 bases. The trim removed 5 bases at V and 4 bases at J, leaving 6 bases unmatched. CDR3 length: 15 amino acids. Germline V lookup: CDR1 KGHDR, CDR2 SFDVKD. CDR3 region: CATSGTSRKYNEQFF. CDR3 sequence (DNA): TGTGCCACCAGTGGGACTAGCCGAAAGTACAATGAGCAGTTCTTC.

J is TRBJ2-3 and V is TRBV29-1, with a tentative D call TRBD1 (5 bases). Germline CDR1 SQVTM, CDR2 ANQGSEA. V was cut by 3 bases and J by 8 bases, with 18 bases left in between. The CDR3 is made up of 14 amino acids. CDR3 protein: CSVEGFDQGGTQYF. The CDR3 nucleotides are TGCAGCGTTGAGGGGTTTGACCAGGGCGGTACGCAGTATTTT.

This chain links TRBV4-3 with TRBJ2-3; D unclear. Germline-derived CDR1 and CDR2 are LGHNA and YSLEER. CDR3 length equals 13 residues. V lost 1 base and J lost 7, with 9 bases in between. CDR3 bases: TGCGCCAGCAGCCAAGGGGCCGGTTATACGCAGTATTTT. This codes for CASSQGAGYTQYF.

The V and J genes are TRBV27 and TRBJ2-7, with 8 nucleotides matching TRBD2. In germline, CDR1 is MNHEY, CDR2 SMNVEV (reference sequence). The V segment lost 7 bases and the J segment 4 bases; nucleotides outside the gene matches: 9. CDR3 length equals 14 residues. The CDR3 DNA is TGTGCCAGCAACTTAGCGGGGCAGAATTACGAGCAGTACTTC. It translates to CASNLAGQNYEQYF.

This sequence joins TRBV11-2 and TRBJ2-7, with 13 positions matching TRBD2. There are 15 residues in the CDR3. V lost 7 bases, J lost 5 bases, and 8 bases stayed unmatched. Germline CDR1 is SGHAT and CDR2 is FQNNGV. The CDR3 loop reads CASTSYGLAGDEQYF. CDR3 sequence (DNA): TGTGCCAGCACCTCCTACGGACTAGCGGGAGACGAGCAGTACTTC.

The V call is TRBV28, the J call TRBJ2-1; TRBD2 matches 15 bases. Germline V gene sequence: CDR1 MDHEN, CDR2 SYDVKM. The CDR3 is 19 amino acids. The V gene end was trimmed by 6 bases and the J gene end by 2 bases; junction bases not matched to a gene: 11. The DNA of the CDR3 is TGTGCCAGCAGCATACTTCCAGGGACTAGCGGGAGGCCCTACAATGAGCAGTTCTTC. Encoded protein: CASSILPGTSGRPYNEQFF.

DNA for the CDR3: TGCAGTGCTAGACCACGCGGGACAGGGTTCTTCGAGCAGTACTTC. It is translated as CSARPRGTGFFEQYF. V is TRBV20-1 and J is TRBJ2-7, with 9 bases lining up with TRBD1. CDR1 and CDR2 (germline): DFQATT, SNEGSKA (reference sequence). The CDR3 runs 15 residues. V lost 2 bases to trimming and J lost 6 bases; unmatched junction nucleotides: 11.

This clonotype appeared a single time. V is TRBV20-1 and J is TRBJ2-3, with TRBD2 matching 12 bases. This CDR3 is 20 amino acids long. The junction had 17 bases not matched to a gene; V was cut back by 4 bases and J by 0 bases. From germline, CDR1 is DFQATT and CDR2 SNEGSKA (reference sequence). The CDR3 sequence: CSATPVASGRVIPSTDTQYF. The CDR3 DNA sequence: TGCAGTGCTACACCCGTTGCTAGCGGGAGGGTAATCCCTAGCACAGATACGCAGTATTTT.

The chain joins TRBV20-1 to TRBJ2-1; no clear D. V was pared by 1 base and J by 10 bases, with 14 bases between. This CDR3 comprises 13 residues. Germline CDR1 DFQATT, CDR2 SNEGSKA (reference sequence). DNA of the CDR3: TGCAGTGCTAGAGGCCCCTTAAGCCGGGAGCAGTTCTTC. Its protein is CSARGPLSREQFF.

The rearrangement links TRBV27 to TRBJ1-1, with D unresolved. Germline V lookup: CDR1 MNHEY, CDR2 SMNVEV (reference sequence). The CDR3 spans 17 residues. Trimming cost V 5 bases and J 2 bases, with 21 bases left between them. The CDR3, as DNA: TGTGCCAGCAGTCCGACTCCGCCCGAATGGACTAACACTGAAGCTTTCTTT. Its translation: CASSPTPPEWTNTEAFF.

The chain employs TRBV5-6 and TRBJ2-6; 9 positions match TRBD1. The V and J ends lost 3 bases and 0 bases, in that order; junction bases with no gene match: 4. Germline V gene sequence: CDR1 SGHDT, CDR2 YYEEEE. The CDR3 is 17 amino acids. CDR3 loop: CASSSRDRVSGANVLTF. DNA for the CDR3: TGTGCCAGCAGCTCCCGGGACAGGGTCTCTGGGGCCAACGTCCTGACTTTC.

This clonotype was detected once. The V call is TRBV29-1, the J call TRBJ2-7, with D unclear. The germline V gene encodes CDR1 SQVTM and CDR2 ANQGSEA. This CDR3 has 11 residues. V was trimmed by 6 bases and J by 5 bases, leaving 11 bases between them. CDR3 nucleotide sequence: TGCAGCGTCTCCTACTGGGACGAGCAGTACTTC. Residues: CSVSYWDEQYF.

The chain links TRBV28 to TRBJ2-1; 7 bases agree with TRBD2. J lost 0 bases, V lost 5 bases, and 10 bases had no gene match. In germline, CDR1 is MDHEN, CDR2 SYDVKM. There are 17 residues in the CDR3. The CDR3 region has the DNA TGTGCCAGCAGTCCCCACCTGAGGGACTACTCCTACAATGAGCAGTTCTTC. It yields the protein CASSPHLRDYSYNEQFF.

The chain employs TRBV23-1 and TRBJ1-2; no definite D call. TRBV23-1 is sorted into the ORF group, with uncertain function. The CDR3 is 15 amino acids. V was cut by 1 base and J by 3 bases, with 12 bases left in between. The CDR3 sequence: CASSQFPETDYGYTF. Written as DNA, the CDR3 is TGCGCCAGCAGTCAATTTCCAGAAACCGACTATGGCTACACCTTC.

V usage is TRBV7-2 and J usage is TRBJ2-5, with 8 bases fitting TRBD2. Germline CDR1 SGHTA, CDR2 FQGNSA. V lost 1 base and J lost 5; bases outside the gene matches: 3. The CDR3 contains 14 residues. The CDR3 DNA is TGTGCCAGCAGCTTAGGGACTAGCAGGGAGACCCAGTACTTC. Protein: CASSLGTSRETQYF.